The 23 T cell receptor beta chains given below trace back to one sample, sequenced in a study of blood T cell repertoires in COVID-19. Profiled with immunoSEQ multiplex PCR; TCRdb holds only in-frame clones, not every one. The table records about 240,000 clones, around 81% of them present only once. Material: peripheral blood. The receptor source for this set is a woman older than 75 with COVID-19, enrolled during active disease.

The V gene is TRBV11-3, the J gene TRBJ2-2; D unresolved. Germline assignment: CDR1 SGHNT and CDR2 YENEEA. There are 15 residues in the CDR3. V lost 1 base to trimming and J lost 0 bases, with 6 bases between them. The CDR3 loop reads CASSLGSPNTGELFF. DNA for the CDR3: TGTGCCAGCAGCTTAGGTAGCCCGAACACCGGGGAGCTGTTTTTT.

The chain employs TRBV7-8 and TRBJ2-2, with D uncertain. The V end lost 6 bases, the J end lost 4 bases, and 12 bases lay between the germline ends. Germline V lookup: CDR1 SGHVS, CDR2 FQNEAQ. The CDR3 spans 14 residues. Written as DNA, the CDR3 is TGTGCCAGCAGAACTTCTACGAGCACCGGGGAGCTGTTTTTT. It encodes CASRTSTSTGELFF.

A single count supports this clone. CDR3 amino acids: CASSSAKGAGEQYF. The CDR3 DNA is TGTGCCAGCAGCTCCGCAAAGGGGGCGGGCGAGCAGTACTTC. The V and J genes are TRBV9 and TRBJ2-7; 7 positions agree with TRBD1. CDR3 length: 14 residues. Germline V gene sequence: CDR1 SGDLS, CDR2 YYNGEE. V shed 4 bases and J 6 bases; nucleotides not matched to a gene: 10.

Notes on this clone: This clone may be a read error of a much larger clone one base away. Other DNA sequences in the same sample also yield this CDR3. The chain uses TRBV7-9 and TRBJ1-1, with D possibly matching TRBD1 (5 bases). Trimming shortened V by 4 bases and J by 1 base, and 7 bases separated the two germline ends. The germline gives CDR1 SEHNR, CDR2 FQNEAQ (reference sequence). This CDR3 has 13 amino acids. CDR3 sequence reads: CASSSDRNTEAFF. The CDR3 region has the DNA TGTGCCAGCAGCTCAGACAGGAACACTGAAGCTTTCTTT.

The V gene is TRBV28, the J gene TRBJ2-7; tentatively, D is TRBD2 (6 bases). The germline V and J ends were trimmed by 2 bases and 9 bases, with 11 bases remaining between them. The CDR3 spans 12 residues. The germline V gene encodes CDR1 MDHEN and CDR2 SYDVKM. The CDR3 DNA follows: TGTGCCAGCAGTTTAGGAGGGGTGGGGCAGTACTTC. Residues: CASSLGGVGQYF.

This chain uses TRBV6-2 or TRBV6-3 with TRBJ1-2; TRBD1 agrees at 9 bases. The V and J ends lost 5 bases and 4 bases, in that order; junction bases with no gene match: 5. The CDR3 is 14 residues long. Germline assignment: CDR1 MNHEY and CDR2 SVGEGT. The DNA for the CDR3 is TGTGCCAGCAGTCAACAGGGGGCCGTCTATGGCTACACCTTC. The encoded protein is CASSQQGAVYGYTF.

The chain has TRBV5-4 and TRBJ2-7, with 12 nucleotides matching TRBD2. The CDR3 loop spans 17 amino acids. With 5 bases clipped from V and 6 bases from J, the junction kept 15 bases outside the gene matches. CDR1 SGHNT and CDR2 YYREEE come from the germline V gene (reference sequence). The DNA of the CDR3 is TGTGCCAGCAGTCGAGGGGCTAGCGGGAGGGCCGGCGGCGAGCAGTACTTC. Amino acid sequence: CASSRGASGRAGGEQYF.

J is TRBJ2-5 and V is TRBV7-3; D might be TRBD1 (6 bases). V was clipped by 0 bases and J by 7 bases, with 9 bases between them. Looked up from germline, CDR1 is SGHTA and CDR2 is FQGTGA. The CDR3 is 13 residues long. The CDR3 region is CASSLTQGGTQYF. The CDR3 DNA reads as TGTGCCAGCAGCTTAACACAAGGGGGGACCCAGTACTTC. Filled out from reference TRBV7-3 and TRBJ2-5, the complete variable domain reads GAGVSQTPSNKVTEKGKYVELRCDPISGHTALYWYRQSLGQGPEFLIYFQGTGAADDSGLPNDRFFAVRPEGSVSTLKIQRTERGDSAVYLCASSLTQGGTQYFGPGTRLLVL.

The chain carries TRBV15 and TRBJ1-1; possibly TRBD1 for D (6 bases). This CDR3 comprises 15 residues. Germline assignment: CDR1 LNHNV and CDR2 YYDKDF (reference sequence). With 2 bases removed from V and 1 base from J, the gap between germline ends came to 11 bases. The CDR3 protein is CATSRIGQSNTEAFF. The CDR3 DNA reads TGTGCCACCAGCAGAATTGGACAGTCGAACACTGAAGCTTTCTTT.

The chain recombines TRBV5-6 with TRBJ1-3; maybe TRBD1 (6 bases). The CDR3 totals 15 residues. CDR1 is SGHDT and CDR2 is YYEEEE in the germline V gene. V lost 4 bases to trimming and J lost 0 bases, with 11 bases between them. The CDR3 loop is CASSLQGVSGNTIYF. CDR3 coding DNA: TGTGCCAGCAGCCTACAGGGAGTCTCTGGAAACACCATATATTTT. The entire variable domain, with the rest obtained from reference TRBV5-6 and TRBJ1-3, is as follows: DAGVTQSPTHLIKTRGQQVTLRCSPKSGHDTVSWYQQALGQGPQFIFQYYEEEERQRGNFPDRFSGHQFPNYSSELNVNALLLGDSALYLCASSLQGVSGNTIYFGEGSWLTVV.

The CDR3 loop reads CASSRGSAGALDEQFF. In DNA, the CDR3 is TGCGCCAGCAGCCGCGGATCAGCCGGTGCCTTGGATGAGCAGTTCTTC. The chain uses TRBV5-1 and TRBJ2-1; D call uncertain. This CDR3 contains 16 residues. CDR1 is SGHRS, CDR2 YFSETQ, per germline. Deletions cut 4 bases from V and 8 bases from J, with 22 bases between.

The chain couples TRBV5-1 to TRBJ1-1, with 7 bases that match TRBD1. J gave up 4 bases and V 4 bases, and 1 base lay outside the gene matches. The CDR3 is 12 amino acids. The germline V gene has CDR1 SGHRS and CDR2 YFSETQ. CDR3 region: CASSRQGTEAFF. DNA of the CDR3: TGCGCCAGCAGCCGACAGGGCACTGAAGCTTTCTTT.

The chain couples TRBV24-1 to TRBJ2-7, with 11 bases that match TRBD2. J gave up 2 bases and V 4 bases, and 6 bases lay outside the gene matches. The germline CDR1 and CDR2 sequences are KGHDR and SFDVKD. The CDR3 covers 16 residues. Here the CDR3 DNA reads TGTGCCACCAGTGACCGCGGGACTAGCGGTACCTACGAGCAGTACTTC. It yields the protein CATSDRGTSGTYEQYF.

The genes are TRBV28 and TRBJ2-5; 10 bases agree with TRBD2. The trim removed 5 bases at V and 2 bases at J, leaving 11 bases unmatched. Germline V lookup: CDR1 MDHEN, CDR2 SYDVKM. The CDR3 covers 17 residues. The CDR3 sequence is CASSTEAAGGGQETQYF. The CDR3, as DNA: TGTGCCAGCAGTACTGAAGCAGCGGGAGGGGGGCAAGAGACCCAGTACTTC.

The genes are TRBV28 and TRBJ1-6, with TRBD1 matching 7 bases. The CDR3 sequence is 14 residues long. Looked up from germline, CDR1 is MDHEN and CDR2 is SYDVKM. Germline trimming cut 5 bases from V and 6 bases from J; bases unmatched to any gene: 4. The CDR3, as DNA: TGTGCCAGCAGTCGGACAGGTCTTAATTCACCCCTCCACTTT. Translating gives CASSRTGLNSPLHF.

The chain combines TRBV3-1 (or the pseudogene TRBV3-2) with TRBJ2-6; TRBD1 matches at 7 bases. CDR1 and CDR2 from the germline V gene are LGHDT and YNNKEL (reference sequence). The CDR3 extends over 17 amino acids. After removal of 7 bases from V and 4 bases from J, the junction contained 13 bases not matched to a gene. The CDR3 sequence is CASTKQGPLGGANVLTF. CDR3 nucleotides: TGTGCCAGCACCAAACAGGGGCCCCTTGGCGGGGCCAACGTCCTGACTTTC.

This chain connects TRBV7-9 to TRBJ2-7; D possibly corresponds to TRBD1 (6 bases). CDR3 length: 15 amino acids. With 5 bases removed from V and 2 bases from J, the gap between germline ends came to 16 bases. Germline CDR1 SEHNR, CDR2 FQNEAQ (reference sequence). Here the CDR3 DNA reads TGTGCCAGCAGCCATCCCGGGACAAGACCCTACGAGCAGTACTTC. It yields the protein CASSHPGTRPYEQYF.

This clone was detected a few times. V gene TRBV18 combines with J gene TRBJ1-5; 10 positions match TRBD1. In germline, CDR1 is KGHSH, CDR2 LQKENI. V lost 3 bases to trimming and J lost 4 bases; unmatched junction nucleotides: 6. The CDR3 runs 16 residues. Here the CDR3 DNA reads TGTGCCAGCTCACCCGCGACAGGGGGCTGGAATCAGCCCCAGCATTTT. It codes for CASSPATGGWNQPQHF.

CDR3 nucleotide sequence: TGTGCCAGCAATCTGAACAGGGTGGGTCAGCCCCAGCATTTT. It encodes CASNLNRVGQPQHF. The chain carries TRBV6-6 and TRBJ1-5, with D possibly being TRBD1 (6 bases). Trimming pared 7 bases from V and 6 bases from J, leaving 16 bases between. The germline gives CDR1 MNHNY, CDR2 SVGAGI (reference sequence). CDR3 length: 14 amino acids.

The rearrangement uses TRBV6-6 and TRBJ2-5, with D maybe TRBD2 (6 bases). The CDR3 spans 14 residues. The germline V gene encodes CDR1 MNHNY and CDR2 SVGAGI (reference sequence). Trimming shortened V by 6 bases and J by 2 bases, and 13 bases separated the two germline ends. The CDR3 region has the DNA TGTGCCAGCAGACCTACGGGAGCTCAAGAGACCCAGTACTTC. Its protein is CASRPTGAQETQYF.

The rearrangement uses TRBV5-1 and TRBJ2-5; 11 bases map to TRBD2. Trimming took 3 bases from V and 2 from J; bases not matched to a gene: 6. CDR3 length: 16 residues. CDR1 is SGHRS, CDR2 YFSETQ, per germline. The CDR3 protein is CASSSQTSGVQETQYF. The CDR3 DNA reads TGCGCCAGCAGCTCACAGACTAGCGGGGTTCAAGAGACCCAGTACTTC.

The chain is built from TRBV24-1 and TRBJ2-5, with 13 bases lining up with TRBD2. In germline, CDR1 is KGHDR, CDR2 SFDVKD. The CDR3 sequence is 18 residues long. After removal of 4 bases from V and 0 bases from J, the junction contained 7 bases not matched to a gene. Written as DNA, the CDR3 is TGTGCCACCAGTGACCCGGGACTAGCGGGGATGTACCAAGAGACCCAGTACTTC. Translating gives CATSDPGLAGMYQETQYF.

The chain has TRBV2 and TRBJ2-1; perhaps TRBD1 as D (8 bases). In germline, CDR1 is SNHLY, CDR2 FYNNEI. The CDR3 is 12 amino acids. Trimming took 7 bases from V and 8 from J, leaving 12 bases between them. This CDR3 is CASNRGGYEQFF. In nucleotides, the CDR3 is TGTGCCAGCAACAGGGGGGGCTATGAGCAGTTCTTC.